This T cell receptor beta chain was identified during a study of regulatory and conventional T cells in RAG deficiency. A single count supports this clone. Germline V gene sequence: CDR1 GTSNPN, CDR2 SVGIG (reference sequence). CDR3 length: 16 residues. The J segment lost 0 bases and the V segment lost 4 bases, leaving 11 bases of the junction unmatched. The repertoire was sequenced with immunoSEQ multiplex PCR; TCRdb's copy has only in-frame clones and lacks some. The data hold fewer than 35,000 clones, with more than 80% observed a single time. These data are also associated with another study on regulatory T cells. That paper states: Amplification used 52 TRBV primers and 13 TRBJ primers.

Material for sequencing was CD8+ T cells sorted from blood. V usage is TRBV30 and J usage is TRBJ2-7; 8 bases are a match to TRBD2. The sequence came from a human donor in good health. The CDR3 sequence: CAWTSRLAISSYEQYF. The CDR3 DNA reads TGTGCCTGGACCTCCCGACTAGCGATAAGCTCCTACGAGCAGTACTTC.